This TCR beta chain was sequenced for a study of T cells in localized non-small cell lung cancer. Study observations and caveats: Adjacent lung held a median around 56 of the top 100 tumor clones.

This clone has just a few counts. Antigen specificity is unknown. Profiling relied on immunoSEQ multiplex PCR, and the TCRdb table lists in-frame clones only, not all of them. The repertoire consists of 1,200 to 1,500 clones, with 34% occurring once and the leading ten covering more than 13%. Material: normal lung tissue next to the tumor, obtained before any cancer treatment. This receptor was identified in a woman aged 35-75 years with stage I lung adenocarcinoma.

CDR3 sequence (DNA): TGCGCCAGCAGTGATGGGGGAACGAACTATGGCTACACCTTC. As protein: CASSDGGTNYGYTF. This rearrangement joins TRBV23-1 to TRBJ1-2, with a weak D call TRBD1 (5 bases). TRBV23-1 counts as an open reading frame of uncertain function. The V end lost 5 bases, the J end lost 2 bases, and 12 bases lay between the germline ends. This CDR3 has 14 amino acids.